These 14 T cell receptor beta chains share one sample of origin, sequenced in a study of blood T cell repertoires in COVID-19. Here immunoSEQ multiplex PCR was the method, and the copy in TCRdb shows in-frame clones only, minus some. This table holds about 130,000 clones, more than 75% found once. Sequenced input: peripheral blood. These receptors originate from a woman aged 50 to 65 who had recovered from COVID-19.

The rearrangement joins TRBV9 to TRBJ2-1; TRBD2 matches 10 bases. The germline V gene encodes CDR1 SGDLS and CDR2 YYNGEE. Losses at the gene ends were 4 bases for V and 7 bases for J; bases not matched to a gene: 29. The CDR3 totals 22 residues. The CDR3 DNA sequence: TGTGCCAGCAGCTCCCCTCCCGGGGGGCTAGCGGGAGTAAGATTCTGGTCTAATGAGCAGTTCTTC. This codes for CASSSPPGGLAGVRFWSNEQFF.

The genes are TRBV19 and TRBJ2-3, with TRBD1 as a possible D gene (7 bases). V dropped 1 base and J dropped 6 bases, with 8 bases sitting between them. The CDR3 length is 13 residues. Germline V gives CDR1 LNHDA, CDR2 SQIVND (reference sequence). CDR3 in DNA: TGTGCCAGTAGTATAGCAGGGGGGGATACGCAGTATTTT. Its translation is CASSIAGGDTQYF.

This clone has just a few counts. This sequence joins TRBV20-1 and TRBJ1-1; D not certain. The ends were cut back, 4 bases at V and 7 bases at J, with 10 bases in the middle. The germline V gene encodes CDR1 DFQATT and CDR2 SNEGSKA (reference sequence). The CDR3 extends over 11 amino acids. The CDR3 DNA reads TGCAGTGCTATCGGAGACCTTGAAGCTTTCTTT. Encoded protein: CSAIGDLEAFF.

The chain carries TRBV11-2 and TRBJ2-7; D might be TRBD2 (5 bases). V lost 5 bases, J lost 4 bases, and 18 bases lay in between. CDR1 is SGHAT and CDR2 is FQNNGV in the germline V gene. The CDR3 runs 15 residues. Written as DNA, the CDR3 is TGTGCCAGCAGCACCTCACCAGAGGGCTGGTACGAGCAGTACTTC. Amino acid sequence: CASSTSPEGWYEQYF.

The V call is TRBV27, the J call TRBJ2-2; 8 nucleotides match TRBD1. The CDR3 is 13 amino acids. V shed 5 bases, J shed 9 bases, and the junction held 5 bases outside the gene matches. CDR1 MNHEY and CDR2 SMNVEV come from the germline V gene (reference sequence). Written as DNA, the CDR3 is TGTGCCAGCAGTGACAGGGGACCTAGGGAGCTGTTTTTT. This encodes CASSDRGPRELFF.

The chain carries TRBV7-8 and TRBJ2-1, with D uncertain. V lost 5 bases to trimming and J lost 0 bases, with 14 bases between them. CDR1 is SGHVS, CDR2 FQNEAQ, per germline. This CDR3 comprises 16 residues. CDR3 sequence: CASSPRLGSSYNEQFF. The CDR3 DNA follows: TGTGCCAGCAGCCCCCGACTGGGTAGCTCCTACAATGAGCAGTTCTTC.

The chain joins TRBV7-2 to TRBJ2-7; D not resolved. The CDR3 is 15 residues long. The V end lost 2 bases, the J end lost 3 bases, and 14 bases lay between the germline ends. Germline V gives CDR1 SGHTA, CDR2 FQGNSA. The CDR3 nucleotides are TGTGCCAGCAGCTTATCAGGTGGATACGGCTACGAGCAGTACTTC. Translating it yields CASSLSGGYGYEQYF. Complete variable domain (other parts from reference TRBV7-2 and TRBJ2-7): GAGVSQSPSNKVTEKGKDVELRCDPISGHTALYWYRQSLGQGLEFLIYFQGNSAPDKSGLPSDRFSAERTGGSVSTLTIQRTQQEDSAVYLCASSLSGGYGYEQYFGPGTRLTVT.

This rearrangement joins TRBV10-3 to TRBJ1-5; D perhaps matches TRBD1 (6 bases). Germline values: CDR1 ENHRY, CDR2 SYGVKD. This CDR3 has 13 residues. Trimming took off 10 bases at V and 3 bases at J, with 13 bases between the two ends. The CDR3 nucleotides read TGTGCCACCCGACAGGAATTCAATCAGCCCCAGCATTTT. It translates to CATRQEFNQPQHF.

The chain carries TRBV4-2 and TRBJ2-3; 11 nucleotides line up with TRBD2. CDR3 size: 17 residues. J was trimmed by 4 bases and V by 2 bases; bases with no gene match: 8. CDR1 and CDR2 (germline): LGHNA, YNFKEQ. The CDR3 spells CASSQLWTSGSADTQYF. CDR3 nucleotide sequence: TGTGCCAGCAGCCAACTTTGGACTAGCGGGTCGGCAGATACGCAGTATTTT.

The rearrangement uses TRBV2 and TRBJ1-5; D call uncertain. The CDR3 consists of 13 residues. Looked up from germline, CDR1 is SNHLY and CDR2 is FYNNEI. The germline V and J ends were trimmed by 6 bases and 6 bases, with 12 bases remaining between them. The CDR3 region is CASRTSPSQPQHF. Written as DNA, the CDR3 is TGTGCCAGCAGGACTAGCCCGAGTCAGCCCCAGCATTTT.

The chain joins TRBV9 to TRBJ1-4; D may be TRBD1 (5 bases). Germline CDR1 SGDLS, CDR2 YYNGEE. The V end lost 0 bases, the J end lost 7 bases, and 10 bases lay between the germline ends. This CDR3 region has 14 residues. The CDR3 protein is CASSVAGSGEKLFF. The CDR3 DNA sequence: TGTGCCAGCAGCGTAGCAGGGTCGGGTGAAAAACTGTTTTTT.

The chain carries TRBV24-1 and TRBJ2-5; 11 bases agree with TRBD1. Germline V gives CDR1 KGHDR, CDR2 SFDVKD. The trim removed 4 bases at V and 4 bases at J, leaving 10 bases unmatched. The CDR3 sequence is 17 residues long. For the CDR3, the DNA is TGTGCCACCAGTGACCATCCGGCGGGGACAGGGGGAGAGACCCAGTACTTC. It codes for CATSDHPAGTGGETQYF.

This clone has only one observation. J is TRBJ2-3 and V is TRBV5-1, with D possibly matching TRBD2 (5 bases). The CDR3 loop spans 15 amino acids. Germline V gene data show CDR1 as SGHRS and CDR2 as YFSETQ. V lost 0 bases, J lost 1 base, and 9 bases lay in between. The CDR3 DNA reads as TGCGCCAGCAGCTTGGCCGTTAGCGGCACAGATACGCAGTATTTT. As protein: CASSLAVSGTDTQYF.

The genes are TRBV12-3 or TRBV12-4 and TRBJ1-4; D gene uncertain. V lost 3 bases and J 7 bases, leaving 9 bases between the germline ends. This CDR3 has 13 residues. CDR3 DNA: TGTGCCAGCAGTTTGGCGGAATCTGAAAAACTGTTTTTT. This translates into CASSLAESEKLFF.